The clone carrying this TCR beta chain occurred many times. Its antigen is unknown. Trimming left V 3 bases short and J 8 bases short, with 11 bases between. CDR1 and CDR2 (germline): SEHNR, FQNEAQ (reference sequence). This CDR3 has 14 residues. The data were taken from a study of identical twins. TCRdb reprocessed the 5' RACE reads with MiXCR, giving one entry per CDR3 protein. Of under 350,000 distinct CDR3 sequences listed, nearly 9.5% are singletons. Study outcomes and limitations: Invariant MAIT and iNKT cells could partly confound zero-insertion analyses. In drawing conclusions, the study used cross-sectional statistical analysis and did not follow the same donors.

The data also belong to a second study, concerning yellow fever vaccine responses in identical twins.

The sample was CD8+ T cells sorted from blood. This chain uses TRBV7-9 with TRBJ1-6; D ambiguous. The source of this sequence is a young woman in good health. The CDR3 reads CASSLLLGDSPLHF. CDR3 in DNA: TGTGCCAGCAGCTTGCTTCTCGGGGATTCACCCCTCCACTTT.